These 24 T cell receptor beta chains were sequenced from one sample in a study of post-analysis software for immune sequencing data. Points from the study as a whole: TRBV5-6, TRBV5-1 and TRBV20-1 were among about 5 TRBV segments more frequent in patients than controls.

For these TCRs, the target antigens are not known. Prepared TCR beta cDNA libraries contained unique molecular identifiers. TCRdb re-called the PCR reads through MiXCR, storing one row per CDR3 protein. The profile shows 380,000 or so distinct CDR3 sequences, about a third of them singletons. The source material was blood. These receptors originate from a girl aged 5-17 years with multiple sclerosis.

This clonotype was detected ten times or more. J is TRBJ2-1 and V is TRBV11-3; 7 nucleotides match TRBD2. V trimming: 4 bases; J trimming: 2 bases; junction bases outside the gene matches: 2. Germline CDR1 reads SGHNT; CDR2 reads YENEEA. The length of the CDR3 is 14 residues. The CDR3 reads CASSSGLAYNEQFF. CDR3 nucleotides: TGTGCCAGCAGCTCTGGACTAGCCTACAATGAGCAGTTCTTC.

V gene TRBV4-1 combines with J gene TRBJ1-1; D gene ambiguous. V lost 3 bases to trimming and J lost 0 bases, with 23 bases between them. The CDR3 runs to 19 residues. Per germline, CDR1 MGHRA and CDR2 YSYEKL. The CDR3 reads CASSHRPGFTNYMNTEAFF. The CDR3 coding sequence is TGCGCCAGCAGCCACCGACCGGGATTCACAAACTATATGAACACTGAAGCTTTCTTT.

The table lists this clonotype with a few counts. This chain uses TRBV6-5 with TRBJ2-5; D possibly matches TRBD1 or TRBD2 (5 bases each). The CDR3 is made up of 15 amino acids. CDR1 is MNHEY and CDR2 is SVGAGI in the germline V gene. V was shortened by 6 bases and J by 1 base, with 15 bases between the two germline ends. The CDR3 protein is CASSPTGPFQETQYF. CDR3 DNA: TGTGCCAGCAGCCCGACGGGGCCTTTCCAAGAGACCCAGTACTTC.

This clonotype was seen once. The chain carries TRBV12-3 or TRBV12-4 and TRBJ2-5; 7 bases match TRBD1. The J segment lost 1 base and the V segment lost 11 bases, leaving 10 bases of the junction unmatched. This CDR3 spans 14 amino acids. DNA for the CDR3: TGTGCCGGCGGAACCACAGGGGCCCAAGAGACCCAGTACTTC. Its translation: CAGGTTGAQETQYF.

This clonotype was detected only once. The chain uses TRBV30 and TRBJ2-1; TRBD2 might be the D (6 bases). Trimming pared 3 bases from V and 13 bases from J, leaving 13 bases between. The CDR3 is made up of 11 amino acids. Germline CDR1 and CDR2: GTSNPN and SVGIG (reference sequence). The CDR3 sequence is CAWSLRGIQFF. Written as DNA, the CDR3 is TGTGCCTGGAGCCTCCGGGGGATCCAGTTCTTC.

The CDR3 loop is CASSLVKTGGYTF. The CDR3 DNA reads TGTGCCAGCAGCTTAGTCAAGACGGGGGGCTACACCTTC. The V call is TRBV7-2, the J call TRBJ1-2; D is unresolved. The V gene's germline CDR1 is SGHTA and CDR2 FQGNSA. CDR3 size: 13 residues. V shed 1 base and J shed 8 bases, with 11 bases lying between them.

This clonotype was counted only a few times. CDR3 nucleotides: TGTGCCAGCATTAAAACAGGGAGGGGGATGAACACTGAAGCTTTCTTT. Its translation is CASIKTGRGMNTEAFF. The chain links TRBV27 to TRBJ1-1; D is perhaps TRBD1 (6 bases). Germline lookup yields CDR1 MNHEY and CDR2 SMNVEV (reference sequence). The CDR3 loop spans 16 amino acids. The V end was cut by 7 bases, the J end by 0 bases, with 18 bases between.

The chain combines TRBV9 with TRBJ1-6, with 10 bases matching TRBD1. CDR1 and CDR2 from the germline V gene are SGDLS and YYNGEE. Trimming cost V 2 bases and J 6 bases; bases outside gene matches: 5. This CDR3 is 16 amino acids long. CDR3 DNA sequence: TGTGCCAGCAGCGTCGACAGGGGGCTAAGTAATTCACCCCTCCACTTT. Amino acid sequence: CASSVDRGLSNSPLHF.

The chain carries TRBV6-2 or TRBV6-3 and TRBJ2-7; TRBD2 agrees at 7 bases. J gave up 4 bases and V 7 bases, and 16 bases lay outside the gene matches. This CDR3 is built from 16 residues. The germline V gene has CDR1 MNHEY and CDR2 SVGEGT. DNA of the CDR3: TGTGCCAGCACCTTAGGCGGAGGCGGGGGAAAATACGAGCAGTACTTC. It encodes CASTLGGGGGKYEQYF.

This clonotype was counted only a few times. The V gene is TRBV5-6, the J gene TRBJ2-5; possible D gene TRBD1, 6 bases. The CDR3 runs 14 residues. Germline V gene sequence: CDR1 SGHDT, CDR2 YYEEEE. Trimming left V 0 bases short and J 11 bases short, with 17 bases between. CDR3 DNA sequence: TGTGCCAGCAGCTTGGCCGTGGTGGGGGCTCGGCAGTACTTC. Translation: CASSLAVVGARQYF.

This clonotype was found a few times. The chain joins TRBV20-1 to TRBJ1-5, with 8 bases lining up with TRBD1. Germline loops: CDR1 DFQATT, CDR2 SNEGSKA (reference sequence). V lost 6 bases, J lost 7 bases, and 5 bases stayed unmatched. This CDR3 spans 12 amino acids. CDR3: CSAGQGGQPQHF. As DNA, the CDR3 is TGCAGTGCCGGACAGGGCGGACAGCCCCAGCATTTT.

In its sample, this clonotype was seen many times. For the CDR3, the DNA is TGCGCCAGCAGCCCAAGACTAGACAATGAGCAGTTCTTC. Amino acids: CASSPRLDNEQFF. The rearrangement uses TRBV4-1 and TRBJ2-1; D possibly corresponds to TRBD2 (6 bases). CDR3 length equals 13 residues. V was clipped by 4 bases and J by 5 bases, with 9 bases between them. CDR1 and CDR2 from the germline V gene are MGHRA and YSYEKL.

This clonotype was recorded a few times. The CDR3 nucleotides read TGTGCCAGCAGTTACGCGGGGGGCCAGTTCAATGAGCAGTTCTTC. Protein sequence: CASSYAGGQFNEQFF. The chain joins TRBV6-2 or TRBV6-3 to TRBJ2-1, with 8 positions matching TRBD2. Germline CDR1 is MNHEY and CDR2 is SVGEGT. J gave up 6 bases and V 2 bases, and 6 bases lay outside the gene matches. The CDR3 extends over 15 amino acids.

In DNA, the CDR3 is TGCAGTGCGAAGATAGCGGGGGGGCGGGATACGCAGTATTTT. Translated: CSAKIAGGRDTQYF. The chain has TRBV20-1 and TRBJ2-3; 11 bases are a match to TRBD2. The V gene end was trimmed by 6 bases and the J gene end by 6 bases; junction bases not matched to a gene: 8. CDR1 is DFQATT, CDR2 SNEGSKA, per germline (reference sequence). The CDR3 is 14 residues long.

This clonotype occurred a few times. The chain is built from TRBV20-1 and TRBJ2-7; D is possibly TRBD2 (6 bases). The CDR3 sequence is 13 residues long. CDR1 is DFQATT, CDR2 SNEGSKA, per germline (reference sequence). V shed 5 bases and J shed 2 bases, with 13 bases lying between them. The CDR3 sequence is CSAPGTVPYEQYF. CDR3 nucleotide sequence: TGCAGTGCTCCCGGGACTGTACCCTACGAGCAGTACTTC.

This clonotype has more than one count but fewer than ten. This chain joins TRBV27 and TRBJ2-7; D assignment may be TRBD1 or TRBD2 (5 bases each). Between the trimmed V and J ends, which lost 5 bases and 2 bases, there was a span of 13 bases. Germline CDR1 reads MNHEY; CDR2 reads SMNVEV (reference sequence). This CDR3 is 14 amino acids long. CDR3 sequence: CASSPGTSPYEQYF. CDR3 nucleotide sequence: TGTGCCAGCAGTCCAGGGACCTCGCCCTACGAGCAGTACTTC.

This sequence joins TRBV3-1 and TRBJ2-4, with 7 bases aligning to TRBD2. Germline CDR1 LGHDT, CDR2 YNNKEL (reference sequence). The CDR3 runs to 14 residues. Trimming took 5 bases from V and 6 from J; bases not matched to a gene: 7. CDR3 amino acids: CASSYGSGGNIQYF. CDR3 coding DNA: TGTGCCAGCAGCTACGGATCGGGGGGAAACATTCAGTACTTC.

The chain joins TRBV2 to TRBJ2-7, with TRBD1 matching over 9 bases. Germline V CDR1 and CDR2: SNHLY, FYNNEI. This CDR3 has 14 residues. Losses at the gene ends were 9 bases for V and 3 bases for J; bases not matched to a gene: 9. In DNA, the CDR3 is TGTGCCAGTACCCAACAGGGGGCCATCTACGAGCAGTACTTC. Translating gives CASTQQGAIYEQYF.

The chain carries TRBV12-3 or TRBV12-4 and TRBJ1-1; no reliable D call. There are 11 residues in the CDR3. Trimming took 8 bases from V and 1 from J, leaving 5 bases between them. The CDR3 is CASAENTEAFF. The CDR3 nucleotides are TGTGCCAGCGCGGAGAACACTGAAGCTTTCTTT.

Comments on this clonotype: One end of the junction fails to match germline, which may point to a read error. The V and J genes are TRBV7-2 and TRBJ1-1; D gene ambiguous. The CDR3 covers 15 residues. Germline V gene data show CDR1 as SGHTA and CDR2 as FQGNSA. CDR3 protein: CASSLVAGRNTEAFF. Here the CDR3 DNA reads TGTGCCAGCAGCTTAGTGGCCGGAAGGAACACGGAAGCTTTCTTT.

J is TRBJ2-7 and V is TRBV7-2; either TRBD1 or TRBD2 may supply D (5 bases each). Germline lookup yields CDR1 SGHTA and CDR2 FQGNSA. V lost 5 bases and J 2 bases, leaving 16 bases between the germline ends. The CDR3 is 15 residues long. CDR3: CASSISGGFTYEQYV. CDR3 DNA sequence: TGTGCCAGCAGCATTAGTGGGGGATTTACCTACGAGCAGTACGTC.

This sequence joins TRBV27 and TRBJ2-5; 10 positions match TRBD1. Germline assignment: CDR1 MNHEY and CDR2 SMNVEV (reference sequence). The CDR3 extends over 14 amino acids. V lost 9 bases to trimming and J lost 3 bases; unmatched junction nucleotides: 7. CDR3 sequence: CASRQGAGKETQYF. The CDR3 region has the DNA TGTGCCAGTAGACAGGGGGCAGGGAAAGAGACCCAGTACTTC.

The gene calls are TRBV20-1 and TRBJ1-5; possibly TRBD1 for D (5 bases). Trimming removed 5 bases from V and 3 bases from J, with 14 bases in between. Germline V gene lookup returns CDR1 DFQATT and CDR2 SNEGSKA (reference sequence). The CDR3 extends over 14 amino acids. The CDR3 is CSAPPAGTNQPQHF. The CDR3, as DNA: TGCAGTGCTCCGCCGGCAGGGACCAATCAGCCCCAGCATTTT.

V gene TRBV2 combines with J gene TRBJ2-5, with TRBD1 matching over 8 bases. The trim removed 10 bases at V and 2 bases at J, leaving 12 bases unmatched. This CDR3 has 15 residues. Per germline, CDR1 SNHLY and CDR2 FYNNEI. CDR3 amino acids: CANTPPTGAQETQYF. CDR3 DNA: TGTGCCAACACGCCCCCGACAGGGGCGCAAGAGACCCAGTACTTC.